A selection of T cell receptor beta chains follows, all from one sample in a study of regulatory T cells in long-lasting Graves disease. TCRdb itself ran the multiplex PCR reads through MiXCR, one entry per CDR3 protein. This sample has more than 300,000 distinct CDR3 sequences, with about a sixth found just once. The specimen was peripheral blood mononuclear cells (PBMCs), collected at new diagnosis, from a patient treated with antithyroid drugs. The origin of the receptors is a female donor with Graves disease. CDR3s include the opening cysteine and the closing phenylalanine or tryptophan.

v_call	j_call	cdr3_aa
TRBV28	TRBJ2-1	CASSPWTGGNEQFF
TRBV3-1	TRBJ1-2	CASSQDMSTGSSGGYTF
TRBV11-2	TRBJ2-7	CASSQPYEQYF
TRBV7-9	TRBJ1-2	CASSLPANYGYTF
TRBV9	TRBJ1-5	CASSVEGENQPQHF
TRBV7-2	TRBJ2-3	CASSLQVGDTQYF
TRBV27	TRBJ2-1	CASSRRKGGPYNEQFF
TRBV4-1	TRBJ1-1	CASSQEYGGTGVNTEAFF
TRBV6-2/TRBV6-3	TRBJ1-1	CASSYPERGEYNTEAFF
TRBV4-3	TRBJ2-1	CASSQGEGTINNEQFF
TRBV20-1	TRBJ2-1	CSARPYSGGSGEQFF
TRBV28	TRBJ2-7	CASSSGLAYDEQYF
TRBV7-6	TRBJ2-3	CASSSIYKGHEGDTLYF
TRBV6-5	TRBJ2-1	CASSYSKTLNEQFF
TRBV6-2/TRBV6-3	TRBJ2-2	CASRPAGVDTGELFF
TRBV3-1	TRBJ2-5	CASSQPPGGEETQYF
TRBV2	TRBJ1-2	CASSVLPYKANYGYTF
TRBV27	TRBJ1-1	CASSFGLGQGPTEAFF
TRBV6-1	TRBJ1-2	CASSGSRGGGGYTF
TRBV20-1	TRBJ2-4	CSALSGARAKNIQYF
TRBV6-1	TRBJ1-1	CASRADRVTDEAFF
TRBV4-1	TRBJ2-3	CASSQPVKQSTDTQYF